The 23 T cell receptor beta chains below were found in one sample sequenced in a study of CD4+ T cells in melanoma. The data were produced by immunoSEQ multiplex PCR, yet TCRdb's version contains in-frame clones alone and is incomplete. The table includes around 100,000 clones, around 92% detected once. Specimen: peripheral blood. These receptors were collected from a human donor with melanoma.

J is TRBJ2-1 and V is TRBV7-2; 7 bases are shared with TRBD1. This CDR3 has 14 residues. Germline V gene sequence: CDR1 SGHTA, CDR2 FQGNSA. With V trimmed by 5 bases and J by 12 bases, 13 bases remained unmatched. The CDR3 DNA is TGTGCCAGCAGCCCCCTTTTGACGGGACAGTTGCAGTTCTTC. Translation: CASSPLLTGQLQFF.

The J gene is TRBJ1-5, the V gene TRBV28; the D is unclear. V was shortened by 2 bases and J by 8 bases, with 4 bases between the two germline ends. The germline gives CDR1 MDHEN, CDR2 SYDVKM. The CDR3 covers 11 residues. The CDR3 DNA reads TGTGCCAGCAGTTTAAACGAGCCCCAGCATTTT. It specifies CASSLNEPQHF.

Only one count was recorded for this clone. The chain uses TRBV7-9 and TRBJ1-2; D remains ambiguous. Germline values: CDR1 SEHNR, CDR2 FQNEAQ (reference sequence). This CDR3 contains 15 residues. V lost 4 bases and J lost 2, with 14 bases in between. DNA of the CDR3: TGTGCCAGCAGCTCATCCTTACTACAGAACTATGGCTACACCTTC. Protein product: CASSSSLLQNYGYTF.

The rearrangement links TRBV7-2 to TRBJ1-2; a possible D gene is TRBD1 (6 bases). The CDR3 loop spans 14 amino acids. V dropped 5 bases and J dropped 0 bases, with 10 bases sitting between them. Germline V gives CDR1 SGHTA, CDR2 FQGNSA. Here the CDR3 DNA reads TGTGCCAGCAGCGGGGGACATGCTAACTATGGCTACACCTTC. This translates into CASSGGHANYGYTF.

The genes are TRBV7-9 and TRBJ2-7; D gene ambiguous. V lost 0 bases, J lost 2 bases, and 11 bases lay in between. This CDR3 has 15 amino acids. Germline lookup yields CDR1 SEHNR and CDR2 FQNEAQ (reference sequence). CDR3 bases: TGTGCCAGCAGCTTAGCGTGGCAGGCCCCCTACGAGCAGTACTTC. It yields the protein CASSLAWQAPYEQYF.

This chain links TRBV15 with TRBJ2-3; no definite D call. Germline V lookup: CDR1 LNHNV, CDR2 YYDKDF (reference sequence). The CDR3 consists of 14 residues. V shed 0 bases and J shed 1 base, with 5 bases lying between them. Here the CDR3 DNA reads TGTGCCACCAGCAGAGAGGCGGGCACAGATACGCAGTATTTT. Its protein product is CATSREAGTDTQYF.

Turning to this clone: An end of the junction does not agree with germline; a read error may underlie this. This rearrangement joins TRBV7-2 to TRBJ2-1, with 7 positions matching TRBD1. The CDR3 is 12 residues long. CDR1 and CDR2 (germline): SGHTA, FQGNSA. The CDR3 reads CASRRQGNERFF. Here the CDR3 DNA reads TGTGCCAGCAGGCGACAGGGCAATGAGCGGTTCTTC.

V and J are TRBV13 and TRBJ1-4, with D unresolved. This CDR3 region has 14 residues. The germline V gene encodes CDR1 PRHDT and CDR2 FYEKMQ (reference sequence). V dropped 4 bases and J dropped 7 bases, with 13 bases sitting between them. CDR3 loop: CASSSKVTGEKLFF. The CDR3 DNA reads TGTGCCAGCAGCTCGAAGGTGACGGGTGAAAAACTGTTTTTT.

The J gene is TRBJ1-6, the V gene TRBV27, with D maybe TRBD1 (6 bases). This CDR3 region has 15 residues. Per the germline V gene, CDR1 is MNHEY and CDR2 is SMNVEV (reference sequence). V was shortened by 6 bases and J by 7 bases, with 16 bases between the two germline ends. DNA for the CDR3: TGTGCCAGCAGCATGGACAGCCTCCGAAATTCACCCCTCCACTTT. This codes for CASSMDSLRNSPLHF.

The rearrangement uses TRBV2 and TRBJ2-5; D might be TRBD1 (6 bases). V was shortened by 7 bases and J by 5 bases, with 17 bases between the two germline ends. The CDR3 consists of 14 residues. Per the germline V gene, CDR1 is SNHLY and CDR2 is FYNNEI. The CDR3 loop is CASIGYRAEETQYF. CDR3 coding DNA: TGTGCCAGCATCGGCTACAGGGCAGAGGAGACCCAGTACTTC.

V usage is TRBV4-3 and J usage is TRBJ2-1; 9 nucleotides agree with TRBD2. This CDR3 contains 18 residues. Germline assignment: CDR1 LGHNA and CDR2 YSLEER. V was clipped by 4 bases and J by 8 bases; unmatched bases: 18. The CDR3 here is CASSLRVGSGGPSDEQFF. For the CDR3, the DNA is TGCGCCAGCAGCCTCCGGGTGGGGAGCGGGGGGCCTTCGGATGAGCAGTTCTTC.

This chain links TRBV6-1 with TRBJ1-4, with TRBD1 as a possible D gene (5 bases). Looked up from germline, CDR1 is MNHNS and CDR2 is SASEGT. This CDR3 has 15 amino acids. V dropped 8 bases and J dropped 10 bases, with 23 bases sitting between them. The CDR3 DNA sequence: TGTGCCAGCTTGGGGACCCCGATAGACCGGGGAAAACTGTTTTTT. Encoded protein: CASLGTPIDRGKLFF.

This chain links TRBV4-1 with TRBJ1-5; no clear D. The CDR3 has 15 residues. The germline V and J ends were trimmed by 0 bases and 4 bases, with 10 bases remaining between them. From germline, CDR1 is MGHRA and CDR2 YSYEKL. The CDR3 coding sequence is TGCGCCAGCAGCCAAGATACTCGGGGAAATCAGCCCCAGCATTTT. This encodes CASSQDTRGNQPQHF.

This chain uses TRBV28 with TRBJ2-5, with a possible D match to TRBD2 (5 bases). V dropped 6 bases and J dropped 3 bases, with 14 bases sitting between them. This CDR3 is built from 14 residues. Germline CDR1 reads MDHEN; CDR2 reads SYDVKM. As DNA, the CDR3 is TGTGCCAGCAGGGCGGGCAGTTCAGAAGAGACCCAGTACTTC. It codes for CASRAGSSEETQYF.

The chain has TRBV19 and TRBJ1-2; D might be TRBD1 (5 bases). The CDR3 is made up of 14 amino acids. The V gene's germline CDR1 is LNHDA and CDR2 SQIVND (reference sequence). Trimming took off 5 bases at V and 5 bases at J, with 15 bases between the two ends. For the CDR3, the DNA is TGTGCCAGTAGTCTACAGGTCCAGAGGTATGGCTACACCTTC. Translation: CASSLQVQRYGYTF.

This chain joins TRBV2 and TRBJ2-3; D may be TRBD1 (5 bases). CDR3 length: 15 residues. Trimming took 3 bases from V and 0 from J, leaving 10 bases between them. Germline V gene lookup returns CDR1 SNHLY and CDR2 FYNNEI. The CDR3, as DNA: TGTGCCAGCAGTGACTTGGCAGGGAGCACAGATACGCAGTATTTT. Protein sequence: CASSDLAGSTDTQYF.

The chain has TRBV6-1 and TRBJ1-4, with unresolved D. The CDR3 runs 12 residues. V dropped 1 base and J dropped 10 bases, with 7 bases sitting between them. Germline CDR1 MNHNS, CDR2 SASEGT. The CDR3 reads CASSEDSGKLFF. CDR3 DNA: TGTGCCAGCAGTGAAGACAGCGGAAAACTGTTTTTT.

The CDR3 is CASSFRGAGEKLFF. The CDR3 nucleotides are TGTGCCAGCAGTTTCCGGGGGGCCGGTGAAAAACTGTTTTTT. The genes are TRBV6-6 and TRBJ1-4, with D possibly being TRBD1 (6 bases). V dropped 4 bases and J dropped 7 bases, with 13 bases sitting between them. The CDR3 length is 14 residues. The germline gives CDR1 MNHNY, CDR2 SVGAGI (reference sequence).

V usage is TRBV10-1 and J usage is TRBJ2-7; D perhaps matches TRBD1 (6 bases). Trimming took 4 bases from V and 4 from J, leaving 14 bases between them. Germline V CDR1 and CDR2: WNHNN, SYGVQD (reference sequence). The CDR3 length is 14 residues. DNA for the CDR3: TGCGCCAGCAGTGCAAGCAGGGGCGGGTACGAGCAGTACTTC. Translating gives CASSASRGGYEQYF.

In DNA, the CDR3 is TGCGCCAGCAGACGGACAGAAAATTACAATGAGCAGTTCTTC. It encodes CASRRTENYNEQFF. The chain joins TRBV5-1 to TRBJ2-1; a possible D gene is TRBD1 (6 bases). The CDR3 has 14 amino acids. V lost 5 bases and J 4 bases, leaving 13 bases between the germline ends. The V gene's germline CDR1 is SGHRS and CDR2 YFSETQ.

This chain joins TRBV7-9 and TRBJ2-3, with D possibly matching TRBD1 (7 bases). This CDR3 is built from 16 residues. The V end lost 2 bases, the J end lost 4 bases, and 16 bases lay between the germline ends. CDR1 is SEHNR, CDR2 FQNEAQ, per germline (reference sequence). The CDR3 nucleotides read TGTGCCAGCAGCTTACTGGGCCAGGGGGGTTCAGATACGCAGTATTTT. Its translation is CASSLLGQGGSDTQYF.

This chain joins TRBV19 and TRBJ2-1; weak D call: TRBD1 (5 bases). The germline V gene has CDR1 LNHDA and CDR2 SQIVND (reference sequence). This CDR3 comprises 15 residues. The V and J ends lost 3 bases and 1 base respectively, with 10 bases between them. The CDR3, as DNA: TGTGCCAGTAGTATCCCGCAGGGTTCCTACAATGAGCAGTTCTTC. Residues: CASSIPQGSYNEQFF.

The chain links TRBV7-7 to TRBJ2-2, with D uncertain. V was trimmed by 5 bases and J by 0 bases, leaving 13 bases between them. CDR3 length: 16 amino acids. CDR1 and CDR2 from the germline V gene are SSHAT and FNYEAQ (reference sequence). CDR3 sequence (DNA): TGTGCCAGCAGCCCTCTGAGTGGGCCGAACACCGGGGAGCTGTTTTTT. This translates into CASSPLSGPNTGELFF. Full variable domain (missing parts from reference TRBV7-7 and TRBJ2-2): GAGVSQSPRYKVTKRGQDVTLRCDPISSHATLYWYQQALGQGPEFLTYFNYEAQPDKSGLPSDRFSAERPEGSISTLTIQRTEQRDSAMYRCASSPLSGPNTGELFFGEGSRLTVL.